This record looks at one T cell receptor (beta chain) sequence and its context. Profiled with immunoSEQ multiplex PCR; TCRdb holds only in-frame clones, not every one. The sample has around 140,000 clones; 80% to 85% are singletons. The data were obtained in a study of blood T cell repertoires in COVID-19. Germline-derived CDR1 and CDR2 are SGHAT and FQNNGV. Trimming took 5 bases from V and 10 from J, leaving 18 bases between them. This CDR3 region has 14 residues. This chain joins TRBV11-2 and TRBJ1-3; D call uncertain. The origin of this receptor is a man younger than 40 with COVID-19, enrolled during active disease. Material for sequencing was peripheral blood. CDR3 sequence (DNA): TGTGCCAGCAGCCCCCCATCTGGAGCGGGGACCATATATTTT. It translates to CASSPPSGAGTIYF.